This T cell receptor beta chain was retrieved from a study of identical twins. TCRdb re-derived calls from the 5' RACE reads in MiXCR, one entry per CDR3 protein. The table records around 490,000 distinct CDR3 sequences, approximately 14% of them present only once. This clonotype has just a few counts. In germline, CDR1 is SGHAT, CDR2 FQDESV (reference sequence). Trimming took 0 bases from V and 7 from J; bases not matched to a gene: 12. The CDR3 consists of 18 residues. The sample was also linked to a second study, of yellow fever vaccine responses in identical twins.

The clonotype originates from a woman aged 18-30 years in good health. The chain employs TRBV11-1 and TRBJ2-1, with 10 bases identical to TRBD2. Source material: CD4+ T cells sorted from blood. This CDR3 is CASSLALLAGVAGNEQFF. As DNA, the CDR3 is TGTGCCAGCAGCTTAGCGCTGCTAGCGGGAGTAGCAGGGAATGAGCAGTTCTTC.